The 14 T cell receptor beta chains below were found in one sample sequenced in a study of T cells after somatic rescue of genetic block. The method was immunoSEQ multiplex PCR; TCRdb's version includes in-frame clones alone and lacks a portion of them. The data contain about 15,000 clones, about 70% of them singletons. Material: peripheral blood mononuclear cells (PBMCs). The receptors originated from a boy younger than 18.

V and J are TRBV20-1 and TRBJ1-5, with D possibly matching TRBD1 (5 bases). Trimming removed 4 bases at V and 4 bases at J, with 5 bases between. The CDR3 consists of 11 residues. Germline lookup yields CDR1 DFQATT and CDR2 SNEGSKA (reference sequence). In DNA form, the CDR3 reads TGCAGTGCTACAGGGAATCAGCCCCAGCATTTT. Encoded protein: CSATGNQPQHF.

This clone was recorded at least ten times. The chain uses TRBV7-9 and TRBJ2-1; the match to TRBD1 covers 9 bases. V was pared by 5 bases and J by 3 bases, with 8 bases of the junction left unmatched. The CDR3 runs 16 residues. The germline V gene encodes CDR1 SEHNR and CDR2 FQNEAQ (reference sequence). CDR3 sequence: CASSARDRENYNEQFF. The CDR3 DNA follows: TGTGCCAGCAGCGCCAGGGACAGGGAAAACTACAATGAGCAGTTCTTC.

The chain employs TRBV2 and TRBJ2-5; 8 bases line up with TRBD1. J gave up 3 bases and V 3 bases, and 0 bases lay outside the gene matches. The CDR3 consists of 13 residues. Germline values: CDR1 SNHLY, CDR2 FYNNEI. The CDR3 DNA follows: TGTGCCAGCAGTGAGGACAGGGAAGAGACCCAGTACTTC. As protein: CASSEDREETQYF.

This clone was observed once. As DNA, the CDR3 is TGCGCCAGCAGCTTAGGATGGACGACCATGTCCTCAGATACGCAGTATTTT. It specifies CASSLGWTTMSSDTQYF. The rearrangement links TRBV5-1 to TRBJ2-3; D is unresolved. The CDR3 covers 17 residues. Looked up from germline, CDR1 is SGHRS and CDR2 is YFSETQ. V lost 2 bases and J lost 4, with 20 bases in between.

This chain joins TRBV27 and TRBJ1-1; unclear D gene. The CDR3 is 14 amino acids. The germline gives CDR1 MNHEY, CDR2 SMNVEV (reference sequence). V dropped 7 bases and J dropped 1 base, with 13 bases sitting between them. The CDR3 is CASKAGRANTEAFF. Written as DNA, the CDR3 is TGTGCCAGCAAGGCTGGCAGAGCGAACACTGAAGCTTTCTTT.

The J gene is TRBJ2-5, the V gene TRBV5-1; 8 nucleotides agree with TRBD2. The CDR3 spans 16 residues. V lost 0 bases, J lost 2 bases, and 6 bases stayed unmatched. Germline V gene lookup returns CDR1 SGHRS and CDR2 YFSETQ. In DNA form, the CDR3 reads TGCGCCAGCAGCTTGGGGTGGCGGGGGGATCAAGAGACCCAGTACTTC. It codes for CASSLGWRGDQETQYF.

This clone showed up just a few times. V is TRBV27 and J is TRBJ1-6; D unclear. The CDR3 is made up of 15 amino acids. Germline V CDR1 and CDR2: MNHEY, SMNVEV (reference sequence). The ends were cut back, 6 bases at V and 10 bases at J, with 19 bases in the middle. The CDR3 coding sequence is TGTGCCAGCAGCCTGGGAACGGCTTTGGGATCACCCCTCCACTTT. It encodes CASSLGTALGSPLHF.

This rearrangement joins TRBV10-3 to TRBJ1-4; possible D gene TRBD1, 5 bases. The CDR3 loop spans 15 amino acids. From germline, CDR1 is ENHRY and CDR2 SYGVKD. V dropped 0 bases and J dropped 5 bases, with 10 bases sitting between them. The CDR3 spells CAISESGTFNEKLFF. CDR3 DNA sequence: TGTGCCATCAGTGAGTCGGGGACCTTCAATGAAAAACTGTTTTTT.

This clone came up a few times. CDR3 amino acids: CASSSFTETQYF. CDR3 nucleotides: TGTGCCAGCAGCTCGTTCACAGAGACCCAGTACTTC. The gene calls are TRBV7-8 and TRBJ2-5, with D hard to call. The CDR3 totals 12 residues. Germline V lookup: CDR1 SGHVS, CDR2 FQNEAQ. Between the trimmed V and J ends, which lost 4 bases and 4 bases, there was a span of 7 bases.

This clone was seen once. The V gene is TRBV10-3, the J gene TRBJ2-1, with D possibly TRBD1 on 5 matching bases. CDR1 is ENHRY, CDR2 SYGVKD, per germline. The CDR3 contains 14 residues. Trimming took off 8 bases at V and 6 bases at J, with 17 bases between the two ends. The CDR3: CAIATGANPNEQFF. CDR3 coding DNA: TGTGCCATCGCGACTGGGGCTAACCCCAATGAGCAGTTCTTC.

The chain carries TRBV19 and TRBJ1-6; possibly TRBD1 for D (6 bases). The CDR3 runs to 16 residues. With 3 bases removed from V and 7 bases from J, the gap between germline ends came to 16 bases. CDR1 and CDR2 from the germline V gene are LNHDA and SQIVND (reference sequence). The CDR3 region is CASSIQGGELNSPLHF. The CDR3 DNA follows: TGTGCCAGTAGTATCCAAGGGGGGGAGTTGAATTCACCCCTCCACTTT.

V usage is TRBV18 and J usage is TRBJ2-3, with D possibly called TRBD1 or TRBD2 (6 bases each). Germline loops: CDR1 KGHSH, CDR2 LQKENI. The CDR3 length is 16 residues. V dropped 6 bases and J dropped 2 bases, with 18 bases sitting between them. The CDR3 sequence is CASSYTGRGATDTQYF. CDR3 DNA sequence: TGTGCCAGCTCTTACACGGGTAGGGGGGCCACAGATACGCAGTATTTT.

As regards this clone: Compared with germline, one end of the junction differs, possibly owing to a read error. The CDR3 DNA reads as TGTGCCAGCAGTGACCATAGCAGTCCGGGCGAGCAGTACTTC. Translating gives CASSDHSSPGEQYF. The chain combines TRBV10-3 with TRBJ2-7; no firm D call. Germline V gene sequence: CDR1 ENHRY, CDR2 SYGVKD. The CDR3 is made up of 14 amino acids.

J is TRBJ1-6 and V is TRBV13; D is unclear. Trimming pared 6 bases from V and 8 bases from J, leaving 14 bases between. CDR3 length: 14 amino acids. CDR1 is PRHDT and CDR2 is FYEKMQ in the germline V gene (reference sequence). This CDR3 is CASSWRRGYSPLHF. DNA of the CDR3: TGTGCCAGCAGTTGGAGACGGGGTTATTCACCCCTCCACTTT.